This T cell receptor beta chain appears in the sequencing data of a study of blood T cell repertoires in COVID-19. Across the study: Material from acute and convalescent COVID-19 was sourced from the United States, Italy and Spain. PBMCs, B-cell-depleted T cells, or T cells provided the cDNA or gDNA that made up the material.

This clone was picked up a small number of times. In the authors' methods: The assay estimated nucleated cells by amplifying reference gene primers. Repertoires were generated with immunoSEQ multiplex PCR, while TCRdb's copy carries only in-frame clones and drops some. That table gives V, J and clone size, and the DNA gave D and trimming. The table includes approximately 150,000 clones, over 70% detected once. Trimming removed 7 bases from V and 6 bases from J; junction bases left unmatched: 6. This CDR3 contains 14 residues. Germline CDR1 reads KGHDR; CDR2 reads SFDVKD. This clonotype was sampled from a woman in her sixties or seventies with acute or convalescent COVID-19. Material: peripheral blood. The chain recombines TRBV24-1 with TRBJ2-2; 8 nucleotides align to TRBD2. The CDR3 DNA reads as TGTGCCACCAGCTCGGGAGGGCCTTCCGGGGAGCTGTTTTTT. It codes for CATSSGGPSGELFF.